Listed below are T cell receptor beta chains from one sample, sequenced in a study of cytomegalovirus exposure and HLA in healthy donors. Profiled with immunoSEQ multiplex PCR; TCRdb holds only in-frame clones, not every one. The table records under 200,000 clones, 70% to 80% of them present only once. The sequenced sample was PBMCs. These receptors were taken from a woman between 50 and 59 years old in good health and CMV-seronegative. Each CDR3 is given with its conserved first and last residue. Each record gives: V gene, D gene, clone size, J gene, CDR3 DNA, CDR3 protein. A D gene is named only where the DNA matches it firmly. The size of a clone is reported for some rows only, either as once, few or many, or as a class for expanded clones.

>TRBV9|TRBD2|.|TRBJ2-3
TGTGCCAGCAGCGTAGGGGGCGTAGCGGGGGGGCGCTCAGATACGCAGTATTTT
CASSVGGVAGGRSDTQYF
>TRBV7-7|TRBD2|.|TRBJ2-5
TGTGCCAGCAGCTTAACGGGGGGGCCGGTTGAGACCCAGTACTTC
CASSLTGGPVETQYF
>TRBV7-6|.|once|TRBJ1-4
TGTGCCAGCAGCTTTTCACCTATGGAAAAACTGTTTTTT
CASSFSPMEKLFF
>TRBV7-9|TRBD2|.|TRBJ2-3
TGTGCCAGCAGCCCGGGACTAGCAACAGATACGCAGTATTTT
CASSPGLATDTQYF
>TRBV7-9|TRBD1|.|TRBJ1-2
TGTGCCAGCAGCTCTAGTGGGACCTCGCAACAGGGGGACTATGGCTACACCTTC
CASSSSGTSQQGDYGYTF
>TRBV18|.|.|TRBJ1-5
TGTGCCAGCTCACCAAGGGAGATCAATCAGCCCCAGCATTTT
CASSPREINQPQHF
>TRBV6-5|.|.|TRBJ2-7
TGTGCCAGCAGCAGCGTGGCCTACGAGCAGTACTTC
CASSSVAYEQYF
>TRBV5-5|.|.|TRBJ2-7
TGTGCCAGCAGCTGGGGTACAGGTTCTTCCTCCTACGAGCAGTACTTC
CASSWGTGSSSYEQYF
>TRBV5-1|.|.|TRBJ2-7
TGCGCCAGCAGCTTGGAGGGACACCGAGGAGCCGAGCAGTACTTC
CASSLEGHRGAEQYF
>TRBV7-9|TRBD2|once|TRBJ2-5
TGTGCCAGCAGCTTACTAGCGGGGGGGCGAGAGACCCAGTACTTC
CASSLLAGGRETQYF
>TRBV5-1|.|once|TRBJ2-2
TGCGCCAGCAGCTTTAGAGGTAACACCGGGGAGCTGTTTTTT
CASSFRGNTGELFF
>TRBV27|TRBD2|.|TRBJ2-1
TGTGCCAGCAGTAAGGGACTAGCCCCCTACAATGAGCAGTTCTTC
CASSKGLAPYNEQFF
>TRBV6-5|.|.|TRBJ2-1
TGTGCCAGCAGTTATCGGGATAAGCAGTTCTTC
CASSYRDKQFF
>TRBV7-2|.|few|TRBJ1-5
TGTGCCAGCAGCCCCGGCAGGGGCAATCAGCCCCAGCATTTT
CASSPGRGNQPQHF
>TRBV6-5|.|once|TRBJ1-6
TGTGCCACCCGATCGGACCGGGGGACCCTCCACTTT
CATRSDRGTLHF
>TRBV7-9|.|few|TRBJ2-3
TGTGCCAGCAGCTTAGGGGACCGGGGGGCGCACACAGATACGCAGTATTTT
CASSLGDRGAHTDTQYF
>TRBV4-3|TRBD1|.|TRBJ1-2
TGCGCCAGCAGCCAAGATCGACGAGGGGGCGACGGCTACACCTTC
CASSQDRRGGDGYTF
>TRBV7-8|.|.|TRBJ2-5
TGTGCCAGCAGGCCAGGACTATTGGAGACCCAGTACTTC
CASRPGLLETQYF
>TRBV7-8|TRBD1|.|TRBJ1-4
TGTGCCAGCAGCTTCGGGGACCTAGGGACAGGAACTAATGAAAAACTGTTTTTT
CASSFGDLGTGTNEKLFF
>TRBV13|.|.|TRBJ2-7
TGTGCCAGCAGCCTCACAGGGAAGGGCTCCTACGAGCAGTACTTC
CASSLTGKGSYEQYF
>TRBV29-1|TRBD2|.|TRBJ2-1
TGCAGCGTTGCCCGAAGCGGGGGGGATGGTGAGCAGTTCTTC
CSVARSGGDGEQFF
>TRBV7-2|TRBD1|.|TRBJ1-1
TGTGCCAGCAGAGACCGACAGGGGGGCGCGAACACTGAAGCTTTCTTT
CASRDRQGGANTEAFF
>TRBV7-3|.|.|TRBJ2-2
.
CASSSSSTGELFF
>TRBV7-2|TRBD1|few|TRBJ2-2
TGTGCCAGCAGCCCCCGAACAGGGGCGAACACCGGGGAGCTGTTTTTT
CASSPRTGANTGELFF
>TRBV9|.|.|TRBJ1-2
TGTGCCAGCAGCACCTCCAGGAATTACACCTTC
CASSTSRNYTF
>TRBV15|TRBD1|.|TRBJ1-6
TGTGCCACCAGCAGAGATGTGGCAGGGGGCTTATATAATTCACCCCTCCACTTT
CATSRDVAGGLYNSPLHF
>TRBV2|TRBD2|.|TRBJ2-1
TGTGCCAGCAGTGTAACTAGCGGGGGGGGAAATGAGCAGTTCTTC
CASSVTSGGGNEQFF
>TRBV18|.|.|TRBJ2-5
TGTGCCAGCTCACCGGATACGGGAGTAAGTCGGAAGACCCAGTACTTC
CASSPDTGVSRKTQYF
>TRBV9|TRBD1|.|TRBJ1-3
TGTGCCAGCAGCCCACCGTCGGGACAGACCTGGAACACCATATATTTT
CASSPPSGQTWNTIYF
>TRBV4-2|TRBD2|.|TRBJ2-7
TGTGCCAGCAGCCTACTACCTCCGGGACTAGCTTCCTACGAGCAGTACTTC
CASSLLPPGLASYEQYF
>TRBV28|TRBD1|.|TRBJ1-2
TGTGCAGAAGGACAGGAAGCTAACTATGGCTACACCTTC
CAEGQEANYGYTF
>TRBV18|.|.|TRBJ1-2
TGTGCCAGCTCACCCTCGGGCGGGACTAACTATGGCTACACCTTC
CASSPSGGTNYGYTF
>TRBV15|.|.|TRBJ2-5
TGTGCCACCAGCAGAGATGGGGGAACGGGGGTACAAGAGACCCAGTACTTC
CATSRDGGTGVQETQYF
>TRBV5-6|TRBD2|.|TRBJ2-7
TGTGCCAGCAGCTCCTGGACTAGCGGGGACCTCTACGAGCAGTACTTC
CASSSWTSGDLYEQYF
>TRBV7-2|TRBD2|.|TRBJ2-7
TGTGCCAGCAGCCCGGGGGGGCTAGCGGACGAGCAGTACTTC
CASSPGGLADEQYF
>TRBV4-3|.|few|TRBJ2-7
TGCGCCAGCAGCGGGGACACCTACGAGCAGTACTTC
CASSGDTYEQYF
>TRBV4-2|.|.|TRBJ2-5
TGTGCCAGCAGCCCGAAGGGGGGGGGAGAGACCCAGTACTTC
CASSPKGGGETQYF
>TRBV10-1|.|few|TRBJ1-2
TGCGCCAGCCTGGCTAAAGGAGCAACTCGAGGCTACACCTTC
CASLAKGATRGYTF
>TRBV6-5|.|.|TRBJ1-6
TGTGCCAGCAGTTACGCGGACAGCAATTCACCCCTCCACTTT
CASSYADSNSPLHF
>TRBV7-8|.|.|TRBJ2-1
TGTGCCAGCAGCTCCTTCACAGGGTTGAATGAGCAGTTCTTC
CASSSFTGLNEQFF
>TRBV5-1|TRBD2|.|TRBJ2-5
TGCGCCAGCAGCCCGGGACTAGCGGGGGCTCAAGAGACCCAGTACTTC
CASSPGLAGAQETQYF
>TRBV5-5|.|.|TRBJ1-1
TGTGCCAGCAGCTCGTATGGGGGGATGAACACTGAAGCTTTCTTT
CASSSYGGMNTEAFF